This record looks at one TCR beta chain sequence and its context. The junction departs from germline at one end; a sequencing error may be responsible. The data originate from a study of blood T cell repertoires in COVID-19. Study in general: Samples representing acute and convalescent COVID-19 were sourced from the United States, Italy and Spain. Nucleic acid was either cDNA or gDNA, and it came from T cells, B-cell-depleted T cells, or PBMCs.

Per the study methods: Reference gene primer amplification gave estimated nucleated cell counts. Using immunoSEQ multiplex PCR, the repertoire was profiled, and TCRdb retains in-frame clones only, with some absent. V, J and clone size were drawn from that table, and D and trimming were deduced from the DNA. The sample holds around 130,000 clones; 85% are singletons and the top ten take 3.9%. This clonotype was obtained from a man between 60 and 75 years old with acute or convalescent COVID-19. Sequencing used peripheral blood.

In DNA form, the CDR3 reads TGTGCCAGCAGTTCGCAGGGCCAAGGGACCCAGTACTTC. Translating gives CASSSQGQGTQYF. This sequence joins TRBV28 and TRBJ2-5, with a tentative D call TRBD1 (5 bases). The CDR3 runs to 13 residues. Looked up from germline, CDR1 is MDHEN and CDR2 is SYDVKM.